The next 29 T cell receptor beta chains were all read from a single sample in a study of T cell responses to AZD1222 COVID-19 vaccine. TCRdb's table, derived via immunoSEQ multiplex PCR, lists solely in-frame clones and lacks some. The data show 70,000 to 95,000 clones, just over 90% seen once. The sequencing here drew on peripheral blood, taken 28 days after the second AZD1222 dose. These receptors came from an adult who received the AZD1222 COVID-19 vaccine.

The chain links TRBV29-1 to TRBJ2-1; 9 positions match TRBD2. CDR1 is SQVTM and CDR2 is ANQGSEA in the germline V gene. This CDR3 contains 12 residues. J gave up 7 bases and V 3 bases, and 1 base lay outside the gene matches. CDR3 in DNA: TGCAGCGTTGAGGGACTAGCAAATGAGCAGTTCTTC. Translated, it gives CSVEGLANEQFF.

The chain links TRBV5-5 to TRBJ1-5; D is uncertain. Per germline, CDR1 SGHKS and CDR2 YYEKEE (reference sequence). Trimming took off 5 bases at V and 0 bases at J, with 9 bases between the two ends. The CDR3 consists of 14 residues. The CDR3 DNA reads TGTGCCAGCAGTTCACAATTTAGCAATCAGCCCCAGCATTTT. Protein sequence: CASSSQFSNQPQHF.

This clone was recorded a few times. V is TRBV7-9 and J is TRBJ2-2, with D perhaps matching TRBD1 or TRBD2 (5 bases each). V was pared by 6 bases and J by 0 bases, with 17 bases between. CDR1 is SEHNR, CDR2 FQNEAQ, per germline (reference sequence). There are 17 residues in the CDR3. As DNA, the CDR3 is TGTGCCAGCAGAGAGGGGCTGTTAGAGGCGAACACCGGGGAGCTGTTTTTT. This codes for CASREGLLEANTGELFF.

The rearrangement joins TRBV2 to TRBJ2-2; D gene ambiguous. The germline V gene encodes CDR1 SNHLY and CDR2 FYNNEI. V gave up 1 base and J gave up 0 bases, with 9 bases separating them. The CDR3 loop spans 16 amino acids. The CDR3 region has the DNA TGTGCCAGCAGTGAAGTACGGCTTGCGAACACCGGGGAGCTGTTTTTT. Protein sequence: CASSEVRLANTGELFF.

The chain combines TRBV5-5 with TRBJ1-3; 9 positions match TRBD1. The CDR3 contains 17 residues. Trimming removed 3 bases from V and 0 bases from J; junction bases left unmatched: 7. The V gene's germline CDR1 is SGHKS and CDR2 YYEKEE (reference sequence). In DNA, the CDR3 is TGTGCCAGCAGCTGGGGTGACAGGGGGATCTCTGGAAACACCATATATTTT. Encoded protein: CASSWGDRGISGNTIYF.

J is TRBJ2-5 and V is TRBV10-3; TRBD2 aligns across 14 bases. Trimming removed 6 bases from V and 4 bases from J; junction bases left unmatched: 10. Germline-derived CDR1 and CDR2 are ENHRY and SYGVKD. The CDR3 consists of 17 residues. The CDR3: CAIRPGTSGSPRETQYF. The CDR3 bases are TGTGCCATCAGACCCGGGACTAGCGGGAGTCCCCGAGAGACCCAGTACTTC.

The rearrangement joins TRBV9 to TRBJ2-5, with 9 bases that match TRBD2. This CDR3 comprises 17 residues. Germline V gives CDR1 SGDLS, CDR2 YYNGEE. The J segment lost 4 bases and the V segment lost 0 bases, leaving 10 bases of the junction unmatched. CDR3 bases: TGTGCCAGCAGCGTAGCTACGGCGGGGGGGCCCGGAGAGACCCAGTACTTC. Translation gives CASSVATAGGPGETQYF.

The V and J genes are TRBV5-4 and TRBJ1-2; D is possibly TRBD1 (5 bases). Germline lookup yields CDR1 SGHNT and CDR2 YYREEE (reference sequence). The CDR3 loop spans 13 amino acids. V was trimmed by 5 bases and J by 7 bases, leaving 15 bases between them. The CDR3 bases are TGTGCCAGCAGGGGCATGACGCAGGGTGGCTACACCTTC. This gives the protein CASRGMTQGGYTF. The variable domain in full, with the rest retrieved from reference TRBV5-4 and TRBJ1-2, is ETGVTQSPTHLIKTRGQQVTLRCSSQSGHNTVSWYQQALGQGPQFIFQYYREEENGRGNFPPRFSGLQFPNYSSELNVNALELDDSALYLCASRGMTQGGYTFGSGTRLTVV.

The genes are TRBV6-6 and TRBJ2-1, with 9 bases fitting TRBD1. In germline, CDR1 is MNHNY, CDR2 SVGAGI (reference sequence). V shed 4 bases and J 9 bases; nucleotides not matched to a gene: 10. The CDR3 sequence is 15 residues long. For the CDR3, the DNA is TGTGCCAGCAGTTCACCCCGGGACAGGGATACTGAGCAGTTCTTC. As protein: CASSSPRDRDTEQFF.

The chain employs TRBV27 and TRBJ1-2; 11 bases map to TRBD1. The CDR3 consists of 16 residues. V shed 6 bases, J shed 3 bases, and the junction held 9 bases outside the gene matches. Germline V CDR1 and CDR2: MNHEY, SMNVEV (reference sequence). The CDR3 spells CASRGIGTGGDYGYTF. CDR3 DNA: TGTGCCAGCAGGGGCATTGGGACAGGGGGTGACTATGGCTACACCTTC.

The rearrangement links TRBV6-4 to TRBJ2-1, with 13 bases fitting TRBD2. Germline V gene sequence: CDR1 MRHNA, CDR2 SNTAGT. This CDR3 contains 15 residues. V shed 3 bases and J 7 bases; nucleotides not matched to a gene: 3. CDR3 coding DNA: TGTGCCAGCAGTGAGACTAGCGGGGGGAGAAATGAGCAGTTCTTC. This translates into CASSETSGGRNEQFF.

The rearrangement uses TRBV28 and TRBJ1-1, with a tentative D call TRBD1 (6 bases). The CDR3 sequence is 11 residues long. The germline V gene encodes CDR1 MDHEN and CDR2 SYDVKM. The germline V and J ends were trimmed by 2 bases and 11 bases, with 9 bases remaining between them. CDR3 loop: CASSLGQIAFF. The CDR3 nucleotides are TGTGCCAGCAGTTTAGGACAGATTGCTTTCTTT.

V gene TRBV19 combines with J gene TRBJ2-7, with TRBD2 matching 13 bases. V was clipped by 2 bases and J by 5 bases; unmatched bases: 9. Germline V gene lookup returns CDR1 LNHDA and CDR2 SQIVND (reference sequence). CDR3 length: 17 residues. CDR3: CASSIYTSGRAGHEQYF. In DNA form, the CDR3 reads TGTGCCAGTAGTATATATACTAGCGGGAGGGCAGGGCACGAGCAGTACTTC.

The CDR3 reads CASSETVEDYGYTF. CDR3 sequence (DNA): TGTGCCAGCAGCGAGACAGTAGAAGACTATGGCTACACCTTC. The V and J genes are TRBV7-3 and TRBJ1-2; D might be TRBD1 (5 bases). Looked up from germline, CDR1 is SGHTA and CDR2 is FQGTGA. The CDR3 is 14 residues long. Trimming took 5 bases from V and 3 from J, leaving 13 bases between them.

The chain carries TRBV10-3 and TRBJ1-2; 7 bases are a match to TRBD1. CDR3 size: 17 residues. The V segment lost 0 bases and the J segment 2 bases; nucleotides outside the gene matches: 9. Per germline, CDR1 ENHRY and CDR2 SYGVKD. The CDR3 spells CAISESPPGGGNYGYTF. The CDR3 DNA reads TGTGCCATCAGTGAGTCCCCCCCGGGAGGGGGCAACTATGGCTACACCTTC.

This chain joins TRBV2 and TRBJ1-5, with 8 bases matching TRBD1. V shed 6 bases, J shed 7 bases, and the junction held 11 bases outside the gene matches. CDR1 and CDR2 (germline): SNHLY, FYNNEI. CDR3 length equals 15 residues. The chain's CDR3 is CASSAGQGGGQPQHF. The DNA for the CDR3 is TGTGCCAGCAGCGCCGGACAGGGAGGAGGACAGCCCCAGCATTTT.

The V gene is TRBV5-4, the J gene TRBJ1-3; D might be TRBD1 (5 bases). V was trimmed by 2 bases and J by 5 bases, leaving 20 bases between them. This CDR3 spans 17 amino acids. Germline-derived CDR1 and CDR2 are SGHNT and YYREEE (reference sequence). The CDR3 protein is CASSFIPPRSDRNTIYF. CDR3 coding DNA: TGTGCCAGCAGCTTTATCCCCCCACGGTCGGACAGAAACACCATATATTTT.

The rearrangement links TRBV6-1 to TRBJ1-6; D perhaps matches TRBD1 (5 bases). The CDR3 loop spans 15 amino acids. Per the germline V gene, CDR1 is MNHNS and CDR2 is SASEGT. Trimming cost V 0 bases and J 12 bases, with 15 bases left between them. The CDR3 DNA reads as TGTGCCAGCAGTGAAGCGGGGACCGGGAGTAGACCCCTCCACTTT. Its translation is CASSEAGTGSRPLHF.

The chain recombines TRBV11-2 with TRBJ1-5; D gene unclear. CDR3 length: 16 amino acids. Trimming removed 0 bases from V and 3 bases from J, with 12 bases in between. CDR1 SGHAT and CDR2 FQNNGV come from the germline V gene. In DNA, the CDR3 is TGTGCCAGCAGCTTAGATCTAGTACACGCCAATCAGCCCCAGCATTTT. It translates to CASSLDLVHANQPQHF.

The CDR3 DNA reads TGTGCCAGCAGTCCCAACCGACAGAACACCGGGGAGCTGTTTTTT. Translating gives CASSPNRQNTGELFF. V gene TRBV6-2 or TRBV6-3 combines with J gene TRBJ2-2; D unresolved. The germline V and J ends were trimmed by 5 bases and 1 base, with 11 bases remaining between them. CDR3 length: 15 amino acids. Germline loops: CDR1 MNHEY, CDR2 SVGEGT.

This chain links TRBV7-2 with TRBJ1-1; 9 bases agree with TRBD1. V was pared by 4 bases and J by 4 bases, with 10 bases of the junction left unmatched. This CDR3 contains 16 residues. CDR1 SGHTA and CDR2 FQGNSA come from the germline V gene. The CDR3 DNA sequence: TGTGCCAGCAGCTACCAGGACAGGGGAAGGTCCACTGAAGCTTTCTTT. This translates into CASSYQDRGRSTEAFF.

This clone was seen a handful of times. The V and J genes are TRBV27 and TRBJ2-3; 7 positions match TRBD2. Germline CDR1 and CDR2: MNHEY and SMNVEV (reference sequence). V lost 6 bases and J lost 1; bases outside the gene matches: 10. This CDR3 has 16 amino acids. The CDR3 DNA sequence: TGTGCCAGCAGACAGTATGGGGAGGGAGGCACAGATACGCAGTATTTT. This encodes CASRQYGEGGTDTQYF.

The rearrangement uses TRBV30 and TRBJ1-1; 10 nucleotides agree with TRBD1. The J segment lost 12 bases and the V segment lost 1 base, leaving 8 bases of the junction unmatched. From germline, CDR1 is GTSNPN and CDR2 SVGIG (reference sequence). This CDR3 is built from 13 residues. DNA for the CDR3: TGTGCCTGGAGTGACCGGGACAGGGGAGTAACTTTCTTT. Translation gives CAWSDRDRGVTFF. Looking up the rest from reference TRBV30 and TRBJ1-1 gives the full variable domain: SQTIHQWPATLVQPVGSPLSLECTVEGTSNPNLYWYRQAAGRGLQLLFYSVGIGQISSEVPQNLSASRPQDRQFILSSKKLLLSDSGFYLCAWSDRDRGVTFFGQGTRLTVV.

The genes are TRBV5-1 and TRBJ2-7, with D possibly being TRBD2 (5 bases). Germline lookup yields CDR1 SGHRS and CDR2 YFSETQ. V lost 1 base to trimming and J lost 3 bases, with 14 bases between them. There are 15 residues in the CDR3. CDR3 nucleotides: TGCGCCAGCAGCTTGTTGAGCGGAAGCGTCTACGAGCAGTACTTC. Protein product: CASSLLSGSVYEQYF.

The V call is TRBV18, the J call TRBJ1-4; 10 bases are shared with TRBD1. The CDR3 totals 15 residues. Germline V gene data show CDR1 as KGHSH and CDR2 as LQKENI. The junction had 6 bases not matched to a gene; V was cut back by 3 bases and J by 8 bases. CDR3 coding DNA: TGTGCCAGCTCACCTCTGACAGGGGGCGAGGAAAAACTGTTTTTT. Translation: CASSPLTGGEEKLFF.

The chain combines TRBV7-6 with TRBJ1-1; the D is unclear. V lost 4 bases, J lost 2 bases, and 11 bases lay in between. CDR1 SGHVS and CDR2 FNYEAQ come from the germline V gene. The CDR3 loop spans 14 amino acids. CDR3 in amino acids: CASSSGRSNTEAFF. DNA for the CDR3: TGTGCCAGCAGCTCGGGAAGGAGTAACACTGAAGCTTTCTTT. The entire variable domain, with the rest obtained from reference TRBV7-6 and TRBJ1-1, is as follows: GAGVSQSPRYKVTKRGQDVALRCDPISGHVSLYWYRQALGQGPEFLTYFNYEAQQDKSGLPNDRFSAERPEGSISTLTIQRTEQRDSAMYRCASSSGRSNTEAFFGQGTRLTVV.

The rearrangement uses TRBV5-1 and TRBJ2-3; 8 nucleotides agree with TRBD2. The CDR3 has 16 residues. The germline V gene has CDR1 SGHRS and CDR2 YFSETQ. The V segment lost 3 bases and the J segment 1 base; nucleotides outside the gene matches: 7. The CDR3 DNA sequence: TGCGCCAGCAGCTCCAGGACTAGCAAAGGCACAGATACGCAGTATTTT. Translation: CASSSRTSKGTDTQYF.

The V and J genes are TRBV5-6 and TRBJ1-2, with TRBD1 identical over 7 bases. CDR3 length: 13 residues. Germline V gene sequence: CDR1 SGHDT, CDR2 YYEEEE. V shed 4 bases, J shed 6 bases, and the junction held 6 bases outside the gene matches. The CDR3 reads CASSPDRVDGYTF. CDR3 in DNA: TGTGCCAGCAGCCCCGACAGGGTTGATGGCTACACCTTC.

The sample holds a few counts of this clone. The rearrangement uses TRBV27 and TRBJ1-2; D is uncertain. CDR3 length equals 12 residues. The V end was cut by 6 bases, the J end by 4 bases, with 9 bases between. The germline CDR1 and CDR2 sequences are MNHEY and SMNVEV (reference sequence). CDR3 in DNA: TGTGCCAGCAGGGGGTATGGCTATGGCTACACCTTC. Translated, it gives CASRGYGYGYTF.